This T cell receptor beta chain emerged from a study of shared clonotypes between healthy human individuals. Germline lookup yields CDR1 SEHNR and CDR2 FQNEAQ (reference sequence). V shed 5 bases and J shed 5 bases, with 18 bases lying between them. The CDR3 loop spans 15 amino acids. Ten immunoSEQ deep assay plates were used to sequence the DNA of unsorted PBMCs. Profiling relied on immunoSEQ multiplex PCR, and the TCRdb table lists in-frame clones only, not all of them. The sample holds about 480,000 clones, approximately 79% seen once. The sample taken for sequencing was PBMCs. The sequence was collected from a woman in her forties in good health. Some clones in this sample may be carry-over from other donors' samples. The chain couples TRBV7-9 to TRBJ2-5; D gene uncertain. As DNA, the CDR3 is TGTGCCAGCAGCGTAGTAGGCGGAAAGAGGGAGACCCAGTACTTC. Protein product: CASSVVGGKRETQYF.